These 4 T cell receptor beta chains came from one sample sequenced in a study of T-cell memory formation after mild COVID-19. Via MiXCR, TCRdb re-called the 5' RACE reads, giving one row per CDR3 protein. The profile covers 350,000 to 450,000 distinct CDR3 sequences, with approximately 24% appearing a single time and around 9% taken by the ten largest. The specimen sequenced was PBMCs or a T cell subset sorted from them (not recorded which). These receptors were collected from an adult woman who had mild COVID-19 (a few samples of this study predate the infection). Cell type and time point are not known.

The chain couples TRBV6-2 or TRBV6-3 to TRBJ2-5, with TRBD2 matching over 12 bases. Germline trimming cut 2 bases from V and 7 bases from J; bases unmatched to any gene: 11. Germline lookup yields CDR1 MNHEY and CDR2 SVGEGT. The CDR3 consists of 17 residues. The chain's CDR3 is CASSYGTSGRTGRTQYF. CDR3 bases: TGTGCCAGCAGTTACGGTACTAGCGGGAGGACCGGGCGGACCCAGTACTTC.

There are many counts of this clonotype. The chain recombines TRBV3-1 with TRBJ1-1; D is unclear. V lost 4 bases, J lost 8 bases, and 11 bases lay in between. The CDR3 has 12 residues. Per germline, CDR1 LGHDT and CDR2 YNNKEL (reference sequence). CDR3 amino acids: CASSLRGGEAFF. The CDR3 region has the DNA TGTGCCAGCAGCCTAAGAGGAGGGGAAGCTTTCTTT.

This clonotype occurred a few times. The chain uses TRBV6-5 and TRBJ2-2, with 10 bases that match TRBD1. The CDR3 runs 15 residues. Unmatched junction bases numbered 4, after V lost 5 bases and J lost 4 bases. From germline, CDR1 is MNHEY and CDR2 SVGAGI. The CDR3 DNA sequence: TGTGCCAGCAGTCCCCGGGACAGGGGCACCGGGGAGCTGTTTTTT. Translating gives CASSPRDRGTGELFF.

The J gene is TRBJ2-3, the V gene TRBV7-9; 9 nucleotides line up with TRBD2. J was trimmed by 6 bases and V by 11 bases; bases with no gene match: 9. CDR3 length: 13 amino acids. Looked up from germline, CDR1 is SEHNR and CDR2 is FQNEAQ (reference sequence). CDR3 region: CAGESGGFDTQYF. CDR3 in DNA: TGTGCCGGCGAAAGCGGGGGGTTCGATACGCAGTATTTT.